The T cell receptor (beta chain) under discussion was sequenced for a study of T cell responses to AZD1222 COVID-19 vaccine. The CDR3 extends over 17 amino acids. V lost 2 bases to trimming and J lost 4 bases; unmatched junction nucleotides: 6. Germline V CDR1 and CDR2: LNHDA, SQIVND (reference sequence). Clones were read by immunoSEQ multiplex PCR, and TCRdb kept only the in-frame ones, dropping some. This table has 130,000 or so clones, about nine tenths appearing once. Points from the study as a whole: Females outnumbered males among donors, who were mostly white British; clonal diversity was possibly underestimated. The number of AZD1222 recipients seropositive at baseline was only five or six.

Notes on this clone: What it binds is not known.

The TCR sequence derives from an adult in good health. The chain recombines TRBV19 with TRBJ2-2; 11 positions match TRBD2. This sample comprised peripheral blood, obtained on day 0 of AZD1222 vaccination. CDR3 region: CASSINQLAGATGELFF. The CDR3 nucleotides read TGTGCCAGTAGTATAAATCAACTAGCGGGAGCCACCGGGGAGCTGTTTTTT.